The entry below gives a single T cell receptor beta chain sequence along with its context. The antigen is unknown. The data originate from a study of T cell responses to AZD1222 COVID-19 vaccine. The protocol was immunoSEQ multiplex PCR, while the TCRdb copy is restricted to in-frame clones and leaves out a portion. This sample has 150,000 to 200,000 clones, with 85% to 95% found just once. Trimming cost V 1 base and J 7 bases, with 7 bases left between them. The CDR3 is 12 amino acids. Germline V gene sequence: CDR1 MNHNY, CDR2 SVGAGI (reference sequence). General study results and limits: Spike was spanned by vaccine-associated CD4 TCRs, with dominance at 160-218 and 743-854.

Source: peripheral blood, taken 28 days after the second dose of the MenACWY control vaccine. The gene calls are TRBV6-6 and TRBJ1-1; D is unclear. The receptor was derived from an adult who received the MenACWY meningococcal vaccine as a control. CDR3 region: CASSYWSGEAFF. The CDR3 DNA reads TGTGCCAGCAGTTACTGGTCAGGTGAAGCTTTCTTT.